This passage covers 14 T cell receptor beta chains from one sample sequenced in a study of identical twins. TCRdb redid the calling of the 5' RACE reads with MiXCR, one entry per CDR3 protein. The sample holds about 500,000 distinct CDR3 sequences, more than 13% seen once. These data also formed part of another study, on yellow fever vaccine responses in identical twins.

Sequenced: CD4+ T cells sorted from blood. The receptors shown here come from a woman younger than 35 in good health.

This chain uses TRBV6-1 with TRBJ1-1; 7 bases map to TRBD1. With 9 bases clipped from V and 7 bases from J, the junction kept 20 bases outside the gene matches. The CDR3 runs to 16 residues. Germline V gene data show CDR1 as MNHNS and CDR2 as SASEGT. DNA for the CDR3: TGTGCCAGAACTAGCATTGGGCGAGCAGGGGGGGGTGAAGCTTTCTTT. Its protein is CARTSIGRAGGGEAFF.

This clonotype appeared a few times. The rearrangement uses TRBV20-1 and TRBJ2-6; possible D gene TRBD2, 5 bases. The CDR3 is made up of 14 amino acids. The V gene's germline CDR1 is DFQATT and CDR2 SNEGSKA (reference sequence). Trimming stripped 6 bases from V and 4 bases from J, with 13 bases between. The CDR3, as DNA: TGCAGTGCCAGGAGGAATACCGGGGCCAACGTCCTGACTTTC. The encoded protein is CSARRNTGANVLTF.

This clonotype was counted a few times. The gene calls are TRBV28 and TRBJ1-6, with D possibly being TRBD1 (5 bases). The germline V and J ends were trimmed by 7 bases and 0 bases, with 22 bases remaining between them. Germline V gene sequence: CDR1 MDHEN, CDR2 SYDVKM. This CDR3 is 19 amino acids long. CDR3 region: CASTKEGRLIHSYNSPLHF. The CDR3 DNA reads TGTGCCAGCACCAAAGAGGGACGCTTAATTCACTCCTATAATTCACCCCTCCACTTT.

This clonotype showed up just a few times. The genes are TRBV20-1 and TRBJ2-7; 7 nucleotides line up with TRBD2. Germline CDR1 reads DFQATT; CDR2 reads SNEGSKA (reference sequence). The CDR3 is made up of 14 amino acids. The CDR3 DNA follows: TGCACCGCGGGGGTAACAGTCACCTCCTACGAGCAGTACTTC. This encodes CTAGVTVTSYEQYF.

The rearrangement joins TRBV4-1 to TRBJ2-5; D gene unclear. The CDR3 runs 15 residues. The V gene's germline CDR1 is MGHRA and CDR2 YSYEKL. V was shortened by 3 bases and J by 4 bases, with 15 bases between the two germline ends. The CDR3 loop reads CASSHGTLETETQYF. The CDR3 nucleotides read TGCGCCAGCAGCCATGGAACCCTAGAGACAGAGACCCAGTACTTC.

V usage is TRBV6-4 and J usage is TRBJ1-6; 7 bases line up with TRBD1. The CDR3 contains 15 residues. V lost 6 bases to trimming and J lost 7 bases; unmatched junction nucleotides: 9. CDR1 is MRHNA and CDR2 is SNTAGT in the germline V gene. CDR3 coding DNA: TGTGCCAGCAGAACGAGGGACAGCGCAAATTCACCCCTCCACTTT. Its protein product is CASRTRDSANSPLHF.

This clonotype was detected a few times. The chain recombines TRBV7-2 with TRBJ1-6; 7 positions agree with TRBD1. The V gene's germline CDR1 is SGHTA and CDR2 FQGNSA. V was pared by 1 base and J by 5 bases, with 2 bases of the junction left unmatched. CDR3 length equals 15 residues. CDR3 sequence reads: CASSLEGTDNSPLHF. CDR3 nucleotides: TGTGCCAGCAGCTTAGAAGGGACAGATAATTCACCCCTCCACTTT.

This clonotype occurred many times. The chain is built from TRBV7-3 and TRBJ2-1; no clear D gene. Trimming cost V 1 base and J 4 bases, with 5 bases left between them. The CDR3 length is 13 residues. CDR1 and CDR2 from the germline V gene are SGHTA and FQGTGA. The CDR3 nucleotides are TGTGCCAGCAGCTTAAACAAGTACAATGAGCAGTTCTTC. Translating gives CASSLNKYNEQFF.

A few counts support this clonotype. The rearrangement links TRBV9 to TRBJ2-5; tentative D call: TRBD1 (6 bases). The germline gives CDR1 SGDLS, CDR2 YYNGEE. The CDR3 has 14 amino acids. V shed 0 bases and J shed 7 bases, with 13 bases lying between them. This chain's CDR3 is CASSVGGGVGTQYF. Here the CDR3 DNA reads TGTGCCAGCAGCGTAGGAGGGGGAGTGGGGACCCAGTACTTC.

CDR3 sequence reads: CASSPGGVARGAFF. The CDR3 coding sequence is TGTGCCAGCAGCCCGGGAGGGGTCGCCAGGGGAGCTTTCTTT. The chain employs TRBV7-2 and TRBJ1-1, with a tentative D call TRBD1 (6 bases). The CDR3 runs to 14 residues. Germline CDR1 is SGHTA and CDR2 is FQGNSA. The V and J ends lost 5 bases and 10 bases respectively, with 20 bases between them.

This CDR3 reads CASSAVEGQPQHF. The CDR3 region has the DNA TGTGCCAGCAGTGCCGTGGAAGGCCAGCCCCAGCATTTT. The chain links TRBV6-4 to TRBJ1-5; D is ambiguous. The germline V gene has CDR1 MRHNA and CDR2 SNTAGT. The V end was cut by 4 bases, the J end by 7 bases, with 11 bases between. The CDR3 is made up of 13 amino acids.

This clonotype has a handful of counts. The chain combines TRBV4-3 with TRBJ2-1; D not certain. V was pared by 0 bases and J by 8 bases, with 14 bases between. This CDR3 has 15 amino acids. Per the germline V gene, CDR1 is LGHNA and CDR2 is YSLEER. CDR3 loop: CASSQEMRKDDEQFF. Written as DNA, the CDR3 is TGCGCCAGCAGCCAAGAGATGAGGAAAGATGATGAGCAGTTCTTC.

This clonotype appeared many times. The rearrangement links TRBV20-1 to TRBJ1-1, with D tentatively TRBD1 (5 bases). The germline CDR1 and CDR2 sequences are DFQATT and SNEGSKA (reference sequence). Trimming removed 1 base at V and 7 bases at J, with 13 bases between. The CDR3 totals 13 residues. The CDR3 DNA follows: TGCAGTGCTAGAGGTCCTGGGGCAAGTGAAGCTTTCTTT. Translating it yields CSARGPGASEAFF.

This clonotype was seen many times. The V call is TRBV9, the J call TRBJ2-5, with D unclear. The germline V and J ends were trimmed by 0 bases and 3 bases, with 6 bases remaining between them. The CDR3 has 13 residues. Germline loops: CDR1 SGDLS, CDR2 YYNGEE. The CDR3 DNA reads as TGTGCCAGCAGCGTAGGACTTAAAGAGACCCAGTACTTC. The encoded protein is CASSVGLKETQYF.